The rows below give T cell receptor beta chains drawn from one sample of a study of Graves' ophthalmopathy and Graves' hyperthyroidism. TCRdb recomputed calls from the multiplex PCR reads with MiXCR, one row per CDR3 protein. This sample yields about 740,000 distinct CDR3 sequences, of which roughly 40% are seen a single time; approximately 46% belongs to the top ten. The material sequenced was peripheral blood. These receptors were obtained from an adult man with Graves' ophthalmopathy. Each CDR3 is given with its conserved first and last residue. D genes are given only for firm matches. Some rows mark clone size as missing; the rest say once, few, many or name a class of expanded clone.

clone size: many; J gene: TRBJ1-2; D gene: TRBD1; V gene: TRBV24-1; CDR3 protein: CATSDLPGQGGANYGYTF; CDR3 DNA: TGTGCCACCAGTGATTTGCCCGGACAGGGAGGGGCTAACTATGGCTACACCTTC
clone size: few; J gene: TRBJ2-7; D gene: -; V gene: TRBV9; CDR3 protein: CASSVEAGSSYEQYF; CDR3 DNA: TGTGCCAGCAGCGTAGAGGCGGGGAGCTCCTACGAGCAGTACTTC
clone size: -; J gene: TRBJ1-2; D gene: -; V gene: TRBV9; CDR3 protein: CASSARGSGGPEGYTF; CDR3 DNA: TGTGCCAGCAGCGCCCGTGGATCCGGGGGGCCGGAAGGCTACACCTTC
clone size: -; J gene: TRBJ2-5; D gene: TRBD2; V gene: TRBV20-1; CDR3 protein: CSARGQGLAGGETQYF; CDR3 DNA: TGCAGTGCTAGAGGACAGGGACTAGCGGGAGGAGAGACCCAGTACTTC
clone size: -; J gene: TRBJ2-5; D gene: -; V gene: TRBV9; CDR3 protein: CASSVFGGPGGLETQYF; CDR3 DNA: TGTGCCAGCAGCGTATTCGGCGGACCCGGGGGGCTGGAGACCCAGTACTTC
clone size: few; J gene: TRBJ2-5; D gene: TRBD1; V gene: TRBV5-1; CDR3 protein: CASSHRTGRETQYF; CDR3 DNA: TGCGCCAGCAGCCATCGGACAGGGCGAGAGACCCAGTACTTC
clone size: -; J gene: TRBJ2-6; D gene: -; V gene: TRBV7-9; CDR3 protein: CASRTTALGANVLTF; CDR3 DNA: TGTGCCAGCCGAACCACCGCCTTGGGGGCCAACGTCCTGACTTTC
clone size: -; J gene: TRBJ1-4; D gene: -; V gene: TRBV5-8; CDR3 protein: CASSYGGRNEKLFF; CDR3 DNA: TGTGCCAGCAGCTATGGAGGCCGGAATGAAAAACTGTTTTTT
clone size: many; J gene: TRBJ1-5; D gene: -; V gene: TRBV19; CDR3 protein: CASSLDQGVRNQPQHF; CDR3 DNA: TGTGCCAGTAGTCTCGACCAAGGGGTTCGCAATCAGCCCCAGCATTTT
clone size: many; J gene: TRBJ2-2; D gene: -; V gene: TRBV2; CDR3 protein: CASSVLNTGELFF; CDR3 DNA: TGTGCCAGCAGTGTCCTGAACACCGGGGAGCTGTTTTTT
clone size: once; J gene: TRBJ1-6; D gene: TRBD1; V gene: TRBV6-2/TRBV6-3; CDR3 protein: CASSYSRGTGISSPLHF; CDR3 DNA: TGTGCCAGCAGTTACTCGAGGGGGACAGGGATAAGTTCACCCCTCCACTTT
clone size: few; J gene: TRBJ2-5; D gene: -; V gene: TRBV6-2/TRBV6-3; CDR3 protein: CASSYPLQETQYF; CDR3 DNA: TGTGCCAGCAGTTACCCTCTACAAGAGACCCAGTACTTC
clone size: -; J gene: TRBJ2-1; D gene: -; V gene: TRBV10-3; CDR3 protein: CAISVEGCEQFF; CDR3 DNA: TGTGCCATCAGTGTCGAGGGCTGTGAGCAGTTCTTC
clone size: -; J gene: TRBJ2-5; D gene: -; V gene: TRBV24-1; CDR3 protein: CASSLSRGGRSRETQYF; CDR3 DNA: TGTGCCAGCAGTTTATCGAGAGGGGGGAGGAGTCGAGAGACCCAGTACTTC
clone size: few; J gene: TRBJ2-7; D gene: -; V gene: TRBV7-2; CDR3 protein: CASSLRFYEQYF; CDR3 DNA: TGTGCCAGCAGCTTACGGTTCTACGAGCAGTACTTC
clone size: -; J gene: TRBJ2-7; D gene: -; V gene: TRBV15; CDR3 protein: CATSLGNYNEQYF; CDR3 DNA: TGTGCCACCTCGTTGGGAAACTACAATGAGCAGTACTTC
clone size: -; J gene: TRBJ1-2; D gene: TRBD1; V gene: TRBV15; CDR3 protein: CAASSPTGGGYTF; CDR3 DNA: TGTGCCGCCAGCAGTCCGACAGGGGGGGGCTACACCTTC